The source of this T cell receptor beta chain is a study of beta chain features in type 1 diabetes. This clone was seen only a few times. Every isolated RNA sample was fully reverse transcribed, so sequencing captured expressed TCRB transcripts. Only in-frame clones appear in the TCRdb table, and some are missing; sequencing was by immunoSEQ multiplex PCR. The data hold more than 300,000 clones, with roughly 12% observed a single time. The CDR3 has 14 residues. The J segment lost 5 bases and the V segment lost 1 base, leaving 1 base of the junction unmatched. The V gene's germline CDR1 is SGHTA and CDR2 FQGNSA.

The chain links TRBV7-2 to TRBJ1-2; 10 positions match TRBD1. This sequence originates from a young man in good health. Sequenced material: naive CD4+ T cells from blood. In DNA, the CDR3 is TGTGCCAGCAGCTTAGGACAGGGGGCGTATGGCTACACCTTC. Residues: CASSLGQGAYGYTF.